Below, 18 T cell receptor beta chains from the same sample are listed, as sequenced in a study of beta chain features in type 1 diabetes. The study, taken as a whole, reports: A moderate, significant TCRB CDR3 shortening appeared in type 1 diabetes across four CD4+ subsets.

The investigators reverse transcribed all of the isolated RNA, so they sequenced expressed TCRB transcripts. Sequenced by immunoSEQ multiplex PCR; TCRdb stores in-frame clones only, minus some. The data contain more than 250,000 clones, about 15% of them seen just once; the ten biggest clones take up less than 0.02%. No antigen has been assigned to these receptors. Sequenced sample: naive CD4+ T cells from blood. The receptors were gathered from a man younger than 30 with type 1 diabetes.

The chain recombines TRBV5-1 with TRBJ2-7, with D unresolved. Trimming left V 1 base short and J 2 bases short, with 10 bases between. The CDR3 runs 14 residues. The V gene's germline CDR1 is SGHRS and CDR2 YFSETQ. CDR3: CASSLLRLTYEQYF. CDR3 coding DNA: TGCGCCAGCAGCTTGCTGAGACTTACCTACGAGCAGTACTTC.

The sample holds a few counts of this clone. The chain combines TRBV7-2 with TRBJ2-3; D is perhaps TRBD2 (6 bases). From germline, CDR1 is SGHTA and CDR2 FQGNSA. V lost 5 bases and J 6 bases, leaving 15 bases between the germline ends. The CDR3 length is 14 residues. CDR3 DNA: TGTGCCAGCAGCCCGCCGAGCGGAGGGGATACGCAGTATTTT. Its protein is CASSPPSGGDTQYF.

The genes are TRBV7-9 and TRBJ2-5, with 7 bases matching TRBD2. V gave up 4 bases and J gave up 5 bases; unmatched junction bases: 4. Germline CDR1 reads SEHNR; CDR2 reads FQNEAQ (reference sequence). The CDR3 spans 13 residues. CDR3: CASSYSGRETQYF. As DNA, the CDR3 is TGTGCCAGCAGCTATAGCGGGCGGGAGACCCAGTACTTC.

This clone was detected only a few times. The chain employs TRBV28 and TRBJ1-2; TRBD1 might be the D (5 bases). Trimming removed 3 bases at V and 0 bases at J, with 11 bases between. The CDR3 runs 15 residues. CDR1 and CDR2 (germline): MDHEN, SYDVKM. The CDR3 nucleotides read TGTGCCAGCAGTTTGGGGGGTTCTACTAACTATGGCTACACCTTC. Residues: CASSLGGSTNYGYTF.

Of note for this clone: Other nucleotide sequences from this sample produce the same CDR3. This chain joins TRBV18 and TRBJ2-3, with unresolved D. The CDR3 loop spans 12 amino acids. V was cut by 3 bases and J by 2 bases, with 3 bases left in between. Germline V gene lookup returns CDR1 KGHSH and CDR2 LQKENI. DNA of the CDR3: TGTGCCAGCTCACCTTACACAGATACGCAGTATTTT. It codes for CASSPYTDTQYF. Full variable domain (outside the CDR3, taken from reference TRBV18 and TRBJ2-3): NAGVMQNPRHLVRRRGQEARLRCSPMKGHSHVYWYRQLPEEGLKFMVYLQKENIIDESGMPKERFSAEFPKEGPSILRIQQVVRGDSAAYFCASSPYTDTQYFGPGTRLTVL.

V is TRBV7-2 and J is TRBJ2-7, with 8 bases that match TRBD1. Germline assignment: CDR1 SGHTA and CDR2 FQGNSA. The V and J ends lost 3 bases and 2 bases, in that order; junction bases with no gene match: 3. CDR3 size: 14 residues. CDR3 amino acids: CASSFDRGTYEQYF. DNA for the CDR3: TGTGCCAGCAGCTTTGACAGGGGCACCTACGAGCAGTACTTC.

This clone occurred a few times. The chain combines TRBV29-1 with TRBJ2-7; tentative D call: TRBD2 (6 bases). CDR1 and CDR2 (germline): SQVTM, ANQGSEA. The CDR3 is 14 amino acids. The V end lost 0 bases, the J end lost 0 bases, and 9 bases lay between the germline ends. This CDR3 is CSVEDPGVSYEQYF. Here the CDR3 DNA reads TGCAGCGTTGAAGATCCGGGGGTCTCCTACGAGCAGTACTTC.

The rearrangement links TRBV5-1 to TRBJ2-2, with TRBD1 matching 7 bases. The CDR3 totals 15 residues. Germline V gene lookup returns CDR1 SGHRS and CDR2 YFSETQ. The J segment lost 3 bases and the V segment lost 4 bases, leaving 6 bases of the junction unmatched. CDR3 DNA sequence: TGCGCCAGCAGCACGCGGACAGGCTACACCGGGGAGCTGTTTTTT. Amino acids: CASSTRTGYTGELFF.

This clone has just a few counts. The chain is built from TRBV19 and TRBJ1-1; no clear D. The CDR3 length is 13 residues. V was shortened by 4 bases and J by 1 base, with 7 bases between the two germline ends. Germline V lookup: CDR1 LNHDA, CDR2 SQIVND (reference sequence). CDR3 DNA: TGTGCCAGTAGTAGAAGACAGAACACTGAAGCTTTCTTT. As protein: CASSRRQNTEAFF.

There are a few counts of this clone. The CDR3 protein is CASSELRGRGTDTQYF. DNA of the CDR3: TGTGCCAGCAGTGAATTACGAGGGAGAGGCACAGATACGCAGTATTTT. V gene TRBV25-1 combines with J gene TRBJ2-3, with a tentative D call TRBD2 (5 bases). V gave up 1 base and J gave up 1 base, with 12 bases separating them. This CDR3 has 16 residues. Per germline, CDR1 MGHDK and CDR2 SYGVNS.

The V call is TRBV7-2, the J call TRBJ2-5, with 7 bases identical to TRBD2. The CDR3 has 15 amino acids. Trimming took 5 bases from V and 1 from J; bases not matched to a gene: 7. Germline V gene sequence: CDR1 SGHTA, CDR2 FQGNSA. CDR3 nucleotides: TGTGCCAGCAGCCCCCCCGGGGGGACCCAAGAGACCCAGTACTTC. This translates into CASSPPGGTQETQYF.

The table lists this clone with a few counts. The J gene is TRBJ2-5, the V gene TRBV2, with D perhaps TRBD2 (6 bases). The V end lost 6 bases, the J end lost 5 bases, and 13 bases lay between the germline ends. Per germline, CDR1 SNHLY and CDR2 FYNNEI. This CDR3 has 13 residues. The CDR3: CASRRESGETQYF. The CDR3 bases are TGTGCCAGCAGACGGGAGTCGGGGGAGACCCAGTACTTC. The variable domain in full, with the rest retrieved from reference TRBV2 and TRBJ2-5, is EPEVTQTPSHQVTQMGQEVILRCVPISNHLYFYWYRQILGQKVEFLVSFYNNEISEKSEIFDDQFSVERPDGSNFTLKIRSTKLEDSAMYFCASRRESGETQYFGPGTRLLVL.

The chain links TRBV2 to TRBJ2-3, with TRBD2 as a possible D gene (5 bases). The CDR3 has 14 amino acids. Trimming removed 4 bases from V and 1 base from J, with 9 bases in between. Germline V gives CDR1 SNHLY, CDR2 FYNNEI. CDR3 nucleotide sequence: TGTGCCAGCAGTGCGCGGCGGGGCACAGATACGCAGTATTTT. Translated: CASSARRGTDTQYF. The variable domain in full, with the rest retrieved from reference TRBV2 and TRBJ2-3, is EPEVTQTPSHQVTQMGQEVILRCVPISNHLYFYWYRQILGQKVEFLVSFYNNEISEKSEIFDDQFSVERPDGSNFTLKIRSTKLEDSAMYFCASSARRGTDTQYFGPGTRLTVL.

The J gene is TRBJ1-5, the V gene TRBV30, with D possibly TRBD1 on 6 matching bases. Trimming stripped 3 bases from V and 6 bases from J, with 12 bases between. The CDR3 runs 13 residues. The germline CDR1 and CDR2 sequences are GTSNPN and SVGIG (reference sequence). The CDR3 DNA sequence: TGTGCCTGGAGCCACAGGGCGGGTCAGCCCCAGCATTTT. It codes for CAWSHRAGQPQHF.

The CDR3, as DNA: TGTGCCAGCAGCCAAGTTGGGGGGACTGAAGCTTTCTTT. Protein: CASSQVGGTEAFF. The J gene is TRBJ1-1, the V gene TRBV4-2, with a tentative D call TRBD1 (5 bases). CDR1 and CDR2 (germline): LGHNA, YNFKEQ. Between the trimmed V and J ends, which lost 1 base and 5 bases, there was a span of 8 bases. The CDR3 contains 13 residues.

The gene calls are TRBV7-9 and TRBJ2-5, with no clear D. Trimming shortened V by 5 bases and J by 0 bases, and 4 bases separated the two germline ends. Germline lookup yields CDR1 SEHNR and CDR2 FQNEAQ (reference sequence). CDR3 length: 12 residues. This CDR3 is CASSPYQETQYF. In DNA, the CDR3 is TGTGCCAGCAGCCCCTACCAAGAGACCCAGTACTTC.

The genes are TRBV19 and TRBJ2-2; D perhaps matches TRBD2 (5 bases). V lost 6 bases to trimming and J lost 4 bases, with 12 bases between them. Germline CDR1 reads LNHDA; CDR2 reads SQIVND (reference sequence). The CDR3 has 14 amino acids. CDR3 region: CASRISRGTGELFF. The CDR3 nucleotides read TGTGCCAGTAGGATCAGTCGGGGCACCGGGGAGCTGTTTTTT.

This chain uses TRBV29-1 with TRBJ1-2, with D hard to call. The CDR3 runs 12 residues. Germline lookup yields CDR1 SQVTM and CDR2 ANQGSEA. V gave up 4 bases and J gave up 3 bases, with 9 bases separating them. CDR3 DNA: TGCAGCGTTGTGTCAGGATACTATGGCTACACCTTC. It is translated as CSVVSGYYGYTF.